The present T cell receptor (beta chain) was sequenced within a study of spatial heterogeneity in lung cancer. Study information: Patients with untreated early-stage non-small cell lung cancer, numbering approximately 79, were the donors.

Described time point: blood at routine non-recurrence follow-up after resection. TCRs were sequenced from unsorted whole RNA of tumor, nontumor lung or PBMC. From germline, CDR1 is KGHSH and CDR2 LQKENI. The CDR3 covers 15 residues. Trimming took 5 bases from V and 0 from J; bases not matched to a gene: 4. Each molecule of TCR cDNA was tagged with one unique molecular identifier. TCRdb fed the 5' RACE reads into MiXCR, producing one record per CDR3 protein. The top ten hold approximately 20% of the sample, which has under 30,000 distinct CDR3 sequences, 4.5% to 7.5% seen once. There are many counts of this clonotype. The antigen is not known. Study results and caveats: Blood showed ubiquitous tumor TCRs more often at resection than at routine follow-up.

This material consisted of PBMCs, taken at follow-up. The chain links TRBV18 to TRBJ1-3, with 7 bases aligning to TRBD1. This sequence originates from a male donor with early-stage non-small cell lung cancer. CDR3 in DNA: TGTGCCAGCTCAATGGACAGGTCCTCTGGAAACACCATATATTTT. Amino acid sequence: CASSMDRSSGNTIYF.